This TCR beta chain appears in the sequencing data of a study of early stage breast cancer tumors. Study as a whole: About 80% of the 16 invasive tumors were ER+, PR+ and HER2-.

The protocol was immunoSEQ multiplex PCR, while the TCRdb copy is restricted to in-frame clones and leaves out a portion. The table includes more than 55,000 clones, approximately 84% detected once. This CDR3 is built from 16 residues. Germline lookup yields CDR1 GTSNPN and CDR2 SVGIG (reference sequence). V gave up 4 bases and J gave up 1 base, with 14 bases separating them. This chain uses TRBV30 with TRBJ2-6, with a tentative D call TRBD2 (5 bases). The sequenced material came from blood. The sequence derives from a person aged 40 to 49 with breast cancer. CDR3 sequence (DNA): TGTGCCTGGACGGGGTTAGGGTCTTCTGGGGCCAACGTCCTGACTTTC. Amino acid sequence: CAWTGLGSSGANVLTF.